The 19 T cell receptor beta chains below come from one sample, sequenced in a study of blood T cell repertoires in COVID-19. Here immunoSEQ multiplex PCR was the method, and the copy in TCRdb shows in-frame clones only, minus some. This table has about 160,000 clones, roughly 81% appearing once. Sequenced material: peripheral blood. These receptor sequences come from a man aged 35-49 years with acute or convalescent COVID-19.

The chain employs TRBV5-1 and TRBJ1-1; D is ambiguous. Germline-derived CDR1 and CDR2 are SGHRS and YFSETQ. The CDR3 loop spans 17 amino acids. The V gene lost 3 bases and the J gene lost 0 bases, with 18 bases spanning the gap. The CDR3 loop reads CASSSQFPAFMNTEAFF. The DNA of the CDR3 is TGCGCCAGCAGCTCACAGTTCCCTGCTTTTATGAACACTGAAGCTTTCTTT.

V and J are TRBV29-1 and TRBJ2-3; D might be TRBD1 (6 bases). The CDR3 has 13 residues. The germline V gene has CDR1 SQVTM and CDR2 ANQGSEA. V lost 5 bases, J lost 4 bases, and 13 bases lay in between. The CDR3, as DNA: TGCAGCGTTATTGAGGGGGTACCAGATACGCAGTATTTT. This gives the protein CSVIEGVPDTQYF.

The chain joins TRBV27 to TRBJ2-5; TRBD2 aligns across 11 bases. This CDR3 comprises 14 residues. Trimming at V came to 6 bases and at J to 4 bases, leaving 4 bases not matched to a gene. Germline-derived CDR1 and CDR2 are MNHEY and SMNVEV (reference sequence). Here the CDR3 DNA reads TGTGCCAGCAGGGGACTAGCGGTGGGAGAGACCCAGTACTTC. It encodes CASRGLAVGETQYF.

The V call is TRBV6-1, the J call TRBJ2-1; D is possibly TRBD2 (7 bases). The germline V and J ends were trimmed by 2 bases and 2 bases, with 13 bases remaining between them. This CDR3 is 16 amino acids long. Germline values: CDR1 MNHNS, CDR2 SASEGT. The CDR3 reads CASSETRRGPYNEQFF. The CDR3 region has the DNA TGTGCCAGCAGTGAAACTAGGCGGGGGCCCTACAATGAGCAGTTCTTC.

This clone was seen just once. The chain carries TRBV6-5 and TRBJ2-7, with TRBD1 identical over 8 bases. Trimming cost V 6 bases and J 4 bases; bases outside gene matches: 5. The length of the CDR3 is 13 residues. CDR1 MNHEY and CDR2 SVGAGI come from the germline V gene. The CDR3 here is CASRTGATYEQYF. DNA for the CDR3: TGTGCCAGCAGGACAGGGGCCACGTACGAGCAGTACTTC.

In its sample, this clone was seen a few times. CDR3 in DNA: TGTGCCTGGAGCGACGGGACAGGCTCTGGCTACACCTTC. This codes for CAWSDGTGSGYTF. The gene calls are TRBV30 and TRBJ1-2; TRBD1 aligns across 8 bases. J lost 7 bases, V lost 3 bases, and 7 bases had no gene match. Germline V gives CDR1 GTSNPN, CDR2 SVGIG (reference sequence). This CDR3 is built from 13 residues.

This sequence joins TRBV4-2 and TRBJ1-5, with D unresolved. Trimming stripped 0 bases from V and 1 base from J, with 7 bases between. Per the germline V gene, CDR1 is LGHNA and CDR2 is YNFKEQ. The CDR3 has 15 amino acids. The DNA of the CDR3 is TGTGCCAGCAGCCAAGATGGAGACAGCAATCAGCCCCAGCATTTT. It is translated as CASSQDGDSNQPQHF.

The rearrangement links TRBV27 to TRBJ2-7; tentatively, D is TRBD1 (6 bases). The V gene's germline CDR1 is MNHEY and CDR2 SMNVEV (reference sequence). The CDR3 spans 14 residues. The V and J ends lost 3 bases and 5 bases respectively, with 14 bases between them. CDR3 bases: TGTGCCAGCAGTTTTAGTGGGGGCAGGAACGAGCAGTACTTC. Protein product: CASSFSGGRNEQYF.

This clone was detected a few times. This chain joins TRBV28 and TRBJ1-1; TRBD1 might be the D (6 bases). The CDR3 has 15 residues. Trimming stripped 4 bases from V and 2 bases from J, with 14 bases between. Germline CDR1 is MDHEN and CDR2 is SYDVKM. CDR3 DNA: TGTGCCAGCAGTTCGACAGGAAGTTCCAACACTGAAGCTTTCTTT. As protein: CASSSTGSSNTEAFF.

The CDR3 loop reads CAISEFSGTPSYEQYF. CDR3 DNA: TGTGCCATCAGTGAGTTTAGCGGGACACCTTCCTACGAGCAGTACTTC. The chain employs TRBV10-3 and TRBJ2-7, with 8 bases identical to TRBD2. This CDR3 spans 16 amino acids. The V gene end was trimmed by 1 base and the J gene end by 1 base; junction bases not matched to a gene: 6. The germline V gene has CDR1 ENHRY and CDR2 SYGVKD.

The chain is built from TRBV28 and TRBJ1-2; D not resolved. V gave up 6 bases and J gave up 2 bases, with 13 bases separating them. The CDR3 runs to 14 residues. Germline V gene data show CDR1 as MDHEN and CDR2 as SYDVKM. DNA for the CDR3: TGTGCCAGCAGAAGGACTCCAACCAACTATGGCTACACCTTC. Amino acid sequence: CASRRTPTNYGYTF.

The rearrangement links TRBV7-2 to TRBJ1-1; D might be TRBD1 (6 bases). The V gene lost 3 bases and the J gene lost 10 bases, with 15 bases spanning the gap. Per germline, CDR1 SGHTA and CDR2 FQGNSA. The CDR3 is made up of 13 amino acids. The CDR3 spells CASSFYRESRAFF. Here the CDR3 DNA reads TGTGCCAGCAGCTTTTACAGGGAGTCCAGAGCTTTCTTT. Together with reference TRBV7-2 and TRBJ1-1, the CDR3 gives the full variable domain: GAGVSQSPSNKVTEKGKDVELRCDPISGHTALYWYRQSLGQGLEFLIYFQGNSAPDKSGLPSDRFSAERTGGSVSTLTIQRTQQEDSAVYLCASSFYRESRAFFGQGTRLTVV.

The sample holds one count of this clone. This chain connects TRBV6-2 or TRBV6-3 to TRBJ2-3, with 8 bases identical to TRBD2. The CDR3 length is 16 residues. V lost 6 bases to trimming and J lost 2 bases; unmatched junction nucleotides: 10. Germline CDR1 MNHEY, CDR2 SVGEGT. The CDR3: CASSRDRGGITDTQYF. In DNA, the CDR3 is TGTGCCAGCAGCAGAGATCGGGGGGGGATCACAGATACGCAGTATTTT.

The chain joins TRBV11-2 to TRBJ2-3; no firm D call. Trimming removed 1 base from V and 5 bases from J, with 4 bases in between. From germline, CDR1 is SGHAT and CDR2 FQNNGV. The CDR3 spans 12 residues. The CDR3 DNA follows: TGTGCCAGCAGCTTAGGAGGAGATACGCAGTATTTT. Translation: CASSLGGDTQYF.

This chain connects TRBV6-5 to TRBJ2-5; D not certain. Trimming removed 5 bases at V and 5 bases at J, with 12 bases between. Germline loops: CDR1 MNHEY, CDR2 SVGAGI. The CDR3 contains 13 residues. The DNA of the CDR3 is TGTGCCAGCAGTCCGCAGCAGGCTGAGACCCAGTACTTC. Amino acids: CASSPQQAETQYF.

This clone was observed once. The CDR3 sequence is CASSDRDRGLRQPQHF. The CDR3 nucleotides are TGCGCCAGCAGTGACCGGGACAGGGGCTTGCGTCAGCCCCAGCATTTT. V gene TRBV23-1 combines with J gene TRBJ1-5; 10 nucleotides align to TRBD1. TRBV23-1 is assigned to the ORF class and has an uncertain function. The CDR3 has 16 residues. Trimming took 5 bases from V and 6 from J; bases not matched to a gene: 10.

The sample holds a few counts of this clone. V usage is TRBV11-2 and J usage is TRBJ1-2, with D maybe TRBD1 (5 bases). The CDR3 is 16 amino acids. V lost 5 bases and J lost 8, with 24 bases in between. Germline CDR1 reads SGHAT; CDR2 reads FQNNGV. CDR3: CASSPDHPGGTSGYTF. The CDR3 region has the DNA TGTGCCAGCAGCCCAGATCATCCCGGTGGGACTTCGGGCTACACCTTC.

The chain employs TRBV6-5 and TRBJ1-1; D is unclear. This CDR3 is 15 amino acids long. V was cut by 4 bases and J by 2 bases, with 14 bases left in between. CDR1 MNHEY and CDR2 SVGAGI come from the germline V gene. CDR3 sequence (DNA): TGTGCCAGCAGTTTGACACCTAAAGAAAACACTGAAGCTTTCTTT. It specifies CASSLTPKENTEAFF.

To note about this clone: Relative to the germline gene, one junction end is altered; a read error may explain this. This chain uses TRBV10-1 with TRBJ1-5, with 9 bases lining up with TRBD1. Per the germline V gene, CDR1 is WNHNN and CDR2 is SYGVQD (reference sequence). The CDR3 covers 17 residues. CDR3 in DNA: TGCGCCAGCACCGAAGAACAGGACAGGGGCCAATCAGCCCCAGTTCCCTTT. Its translation: CASTEEQDRGQSAPVPF.